The next 9 T cell receptor beta chains were all read from a single sample in a study of T-cell memory formation after mild COVID-19 (dated by TCRdb to the early 2020s). Libraries were prepared through 5' RACE. Sequenced on an Illumina NovaSeq 6000. The public reads were reanalyzed by TCRdb: fastp trimming at Q25, MiXCR alignment, in-frame beta chains only. Rows are combined by CDR3 protein, so each entry shows the most common genes and DNA. For this sample there are about 430,000 distinct CDR3 sequences; 24% appear just once. Around 9.5% of the sample goes to the ten largest clones. Sequencing used PBMCs or a T cell subset sorted from them (not recorded which). All receptors come from an adult woman who had mild COVID-19 (a few samples of this study predate the infection). The sample titles of this study are shuffled in the database, so cell type and time point are left out; the donor was told from shared clones.

The chain couples TRBV7-8 to TRBJ2-7, with 8 bases matching TRBD1. J gave up 1 base and V 6 bases, and 11 bases lay outside the gene matches. Looked up from germline, CDR1 is SGHVS and CDR2 is FQNEAQ. The CDR3 extends over 16 amino acids. The CDR3 region has the DNA TGTGCCAGCAGGAGCTCCGGGACAGGACTATCCTACGAGCAGTACTTC. Translation: CASRSSGTGLSYEQYF. Filled out from reference TRBV7-8 and TRBJ2-7, the complete variable domain reads GAGVSQSPRYKVAKRGQDVALRCDPISGHVSLFWYQQALGQGPEFLTYFQNEAQLDKSGLPSDRFFAERPEGSVSTLKIQRTQQEDSAVYLCASRSSGTGLSYEQYFGPGTRLTVT.

This clonotype was seen a handful of times. The chain is built from TRBV2 and TRBJ2-5; tentatively, D is TRBD1 or TRBD2 (5 bases each). Germline V CDR1 and CDR2: SNHLY, FYNNEI. The CDR3 sequence is 12 residues long. V dropped 3 bases and J dropped 10 bases, with 12 bases sitting between them. CDR3 nucleotides: TGTGCCAGCAGTGAGGGACCCGCGGTCCAGTACTTC. It codes for CASSEGPAVQYF.

The chain employs TRBV30 and TRBJ2-6, with D uncertain. The ends were cut back, 3 bases at V and 0 bases at J, with 3 bases in the middle. Germline CDR1 is GTSNPN and CDR2 is SVGIG (reference sequence). This CDR3 contains 13 residues. The CDR3 sequence is CAWSYSGANVLTF. CDR3 nucleotide sequence: TGTGCCTGGAGCTACTCTGGGGCCAACGTCCTGACTTTC.

In this sample, this clonotype turned up a few times. The rearrangement links TRBV20-1 to TRBJ2-6; tentative D call: TRBD1 (5 bases). V was pared by 4 bases and J by 0 bases, with 10 bases between. The CDR3 is 15 residues long. Germline values: CDR1 DFQATT, CDR2 SNEGSKA (reference sequence). CDR3 nucleotide sequence: TGCAGTGCTACCCCTCAGGGCTCTGGGGCCAACGTCCTGACTTTC. This encodes CSATPQGSGANVLTF.

The sample holds a few counts of this clonotype. The rearrangement joins TRBV5-1 to TRBJ1-3, with D unresolved. Germline loops: CDR1 SGHRS, CDR2 YFSETQ. The CDR3 is 14 amino acids. The V and J ends lost 4 bases and 0 bases respectively, with 8 bases between them. The CDR3 DNA sequence: TGCGCCAGCAGCCCCTGGACCTCTGGAAACACCATATATTTT. Encoded protein: CASSPWTSGNTIYF.

The sample holds a few counts of this clonotype. The J gene is TRBJ2-1, the V gene TRBV18; 10 bases fit TRBD1. This CDR3 has 18 amino acids. V was clipped by 6 bases and J by 2 bases; unmatched bases: 13. Looked up from germline, CDR1 is KGHSH and CDR2 is LQKENI. The CDR3 region is CASSPFPTGTGAYNEQFF. The DNA of the CDR3 is TGTGCCAGCTCGCCCTTTCCGACCGGGACAGGGGCCTACAATGAGCAGTTCTTC.

This clonotype was detected only a few times. The V and J genes are TRBV6-1 and TRBJ2-7; D remains ambiguous. Germline V CDR1 and CDR2: MNHNS, SASEGT. The length of the CDR3 is 14 residues. The V end lost 3 bases, the J end lost 6 bases, and 15 bases lay between the germline ends. The CDR3 spells CASSEERSIGEQYF. CDR3 nucleotides: TGTGCCAGCAGTGAGGAGCGATCGATTGGCGAGCAGTACTTC.

The gene calls are TRBV6-5 and TRBJ2-3; D is ambiguous. The CDR3 loop spans 16 amino acids. In germline, CDR1 is MNHEY, CDR2 SVGAGI. The V end lost 6 bases, the J end lost 1 base, and 17 bases lay between the germline ends. This CDR3 is CASRSLGPEGTDTQYF. The CDR3 coding sequence is TGTGCCAGCAGGTCTTTAGGTCCCGAGGGCACAGATACGCAGTATTTT.

This clonotype occurred a few times. The genes are TRBV10-2 and TRBJ2-2, with D possibly TRBD1 on 6 matching bases. Germline V gene lookup returns CDR1 WSHSY and CDR2 SAAADI. The CDR3 extends over 14 amino acids. With 6 bases removed from V and 5 bases from J, the gap between germline ends came to 13 bases. CDR3 nucleotide sequence: TGCGCCAGCAGGGAAAACAGGGCTACCGGGGAGCTGTTTTTT. Amino acids: CASRENRATGELFF.